The entry below gives a single TCR beta chain sequence along with its context. The antigen is not known. This specimen belongs to a study of T cell responses to AZD1222 COVID-19 vaccine. Broader study findings: Clonal diversity was possibly underestimated, and white British individuals and females predominated among donors. Vaccine-associated CD4 TCRs spanned spike, dominant at 160-218 and 743-854.

Generated by immunoSEQ multiplex PCR, the TCRdb table keeps only in-frame clones and is missing some. The sample has under 60,000 clones; about 91% are singletons. V lost 4 bases and J lost 1; bases outside the gene matches: 6. This CDR3 is 16 amino acids long. The germline V gene encodes CDR1 SGHTA and CDR2 FQGTGA. The sequencing used peripheral blood, collected 28 days after the second AZD1222 dose. V gene TRBV7-3 combines with J gene TRBJ2-2, with TRBD1 identical over 7 bases. This TCR was sampled from an adult who received the AZD1222 COVID-19 vaccine. The CDR3 bases are TGTGCCAGCAGCTACTCGACAGGGATGAACACCGGGGAGCTGTTTTTT. Translation: CASSYSTGMNTGELFF.